The entry that follows covers one T cell receptor (beta chain) sequence. The data were taken from a study of blood T cells in healthy people across ages. CDR3 length: 14 residues. Germline V gene sequence: CDR1 MNHEY, CDR2 SVGEGT. V was clipped by 6 bases and J by 3 bases; unmatched bases: 5. A sample-barcoded 5' primer and a J-beta primer mix were used in a second PCR of about 6 to 11 cycles. Each TCR beta cDNA got a 12-nucleotide random molecular identifier. Individual samples furnished no less than 3 million CDR3-containing paired-end reads apiece. TCRdb ran MiXCR on the 5' RACE reads and lists one entry per CDR3 protein. Among 800,000 to 1,000,000 distinct CDR3 sequences listed, 45% to 50% were seen once.

Material for sequencing was blood. The clonotype originates from a man aged 30 to 45 in good health. The genes are TRBV6-2 or TRBV6-3 and TRBJ1-2; 9 nucleotides line up with TRBD1. The CDR3 loop is CASRSGTGYYGYTF. The CDR3 DNA follows: TGTGCCAGCAGATCCGGGACAGGGTACTATGGCTACACCTTC.